A single sample gave rise to the 22 T cell receptor beta chains below, sequenced in a study of OX40 agonist ivuxolimab in advanced cancers. The assay was immunoSEQ multiplex PCR, and TCRdb's table has in-frame clones only and misses some. Seen here are some 77,000 clones, around 92% observed once, and the top ten hold about 8%. Sequenced here: CD4+ or CD8+ T cells sorted from blood, sampled in a trial of the OX40 agonist ivuxolimab. These receptors came from an adult with an advanced solid tumor such as melanoma, head and neck, liver or kidney cancer.

This clone was found a few times. The CDR3: CASSTPGGVSGNTIYF. The CDR3, as DNA: TGTGCCAGCAGCACCCCTGGGGGGGTCTCTGGAAACACCATATATTTT. This chain links TRBV9 with TRBJ1-3; perhaps TRBD1 as D (5 bases). This CDR3 is 16 amino acids long. Germline V gene lookup returns CDR1 SGDLS and CDR2 YYNGEE. V shed 4 bases and J shed 0 bases, with 14 bases lying between them.

The chain combines TRBV27 with TRBJ1-6; D is unclear. V was pared by 8 bases and J by 4 bases, with 9 bases between. CDR3 length: 13 amino acids. Germline V gene lookup returns CDR1 MNHEY and CDR2 SMNVEV (reference sequence). In nucleotides, the CDR3 is TGTGCCAGCTCTTGGGCTTATAATTCACCCCTCCACTTT. Amino acid sequence: CASSWAYNSPLHF.

This chain joins TRBV9 and TRBJ2-1; 9 bases map to TRBD2. Trimming took 7 bases from V and 7 from J; bases not matched to a gene: 12. The CDR3 loop spans 15 amino acids. Germline CDR1 reads SGDLS; CDR2 reads YYNGEE. As DNA, the CDR3 is TGTGCCAGCGGGCGGGGGGGCTCAAGTTTAAATGAGCAGTTCTTC. As protein: CASGRGGSSLNEQFF.

The rearrangement joins TRBV18 to TRBJ1-3; 7 bases align to TRBD1. Germline V lookup: CDR1 KGHSH, CDR2 LQKENI. The CDR3 has 15 residues. After removal of 2 bases from V and 1 base from J, the junction contained 2 bases not matched to a gene. This chain's CDR3 is CASSPAGGSGNTIYF. CDR3 DNA: TGTGCCAGCTCACCAGCAGGGGGTTCTGGAAACACCATATATTTT.

The chain is built from TRBV6-7 and TRBJ1-4, with D possibly being TRBD1 (5 bases). TRBV6-7 is recorded as an ORF, its role being uncertain. Deletions cut 6 bases from V and 4 bases from J, with 12 bases between. CDR3 size: 14 residues. For the CDR3, the DNA is TGTGCCAGCAGCGGGACGGTTGGTAATGAAAAACTGTTTTTT. This encodes CASSGTVGNEKLFF.

The rearrangement uses TRBV7-9 and TRBJ2-3, with no clear D. Germline values: CDR1 SEHNR, CDR2 FQNEAQ (reference sequence). This CDR3 spans 16 amino acids. V gave up 1 base and J gave up 0 bases, with 11 bases separating them. CDR3 DNA: TGTGCCAGCAGCTTAGGTACTACCCCTAGCACAGATACGCAGTATTTT. Its protein is CASSLGTTPSTDTQYF.

The chain links TRBV5-4 to TRBJ2-1, with 10 nucleotides matching TRBD2. The V gene end was trimmed by 2 bases and the J gene end by 6 bases; junction bases not matched to a gene: 5. CDR3 size: 15 residues. Germline V gene sequence: CDR1 SGHNT, CDR2 YYREEE (reference sequence). The CDR3 DNA sequence: TGTGCCAGCAGCTTCGGGACTAGCGAAACCAATGAGCAGTTCTTC. Its translation is CASSFGTSETNEQFF.

The chain links TRBV7-3 to TRBJ2-3; possible D gene TRBD2, 6 bases. CDR3 length: 15 amino acids. CDR1 is SGHTA, CDR2 FQGTGA, per germline. The ends were cut back, 2 bases at V and 6 bases at J, with 15 bases in the middle. DNA of the CDR3: TGTGCCAGCAGCTTATCCGGGAGTAGCTTGGATACGCAGTATTTT. Encoded protein: CASSLSGSSLDTQYF.

V usage is TRBV15 and J usage is TRBJ2-7; D might be TRBD1 or TRBD2, each matching 6 bases. Trimming stripped 1 base from V and 5 bases from J, with 9 bases between. The CDR3 has 13 amino acids. Looked up from germline, CDR1 is LNHNV and CDR2 is YYDKDF (reference sequence). CDR3 coding DNA: TGTGCCACCAGCAGAGGGGGGGACAACGAGCAGTACTTC. Protein sequence: CATSRGGDNEQYF.

The rearrangement links TRBV10-2 to TRBJ2-1; TRBD2 matches at 8 bases. Germline lookup yields CDR1 WSHSY and CDR2 SAAADI. Trimming cost V 6 bases and J 8 bases; bases outside gene matches: 6. CDR3 length: 13 amino acids. Here the CDR3 DNA reads TGCGCCAGCAGCGGGGGGGCTGGGGATGAGCAGTTCTTC. Protein product: CASSGGAGDEQFF.

This clone was seen a few times. The J gene is TRBJ1-2, the V gene TRBV13, with D unclear. Trimming shortened V by 5 bases and J by 2 bases, and 12 bases separated the two germline ends. The CDR3 is made up of 14 amino acids. From germline, CDR1 is PRHDT and CDR2 FYEKMQ (reference sequence). CDR3 residues: CASSPRQANYGYTF. As DNA, the CDR3 is TGTGCCAGCAGCCCCCGCCAGGCAAACTATGGCTACACCTTC.

The J gene is TRBJ2-5, the V gene TRBV5-5; D not resolved. Trimming removed 0 bases at V and 0 bases at J, with 12 bases between. This CDR3 is 16 amino acids long. Germline V lookup: CDR1 SGHKS, CDR2 YYEKEE (reference sequence). The CDR3 DNA sequence: TGTGCCAGCAGCTTGGACCCGTCACCTTACCAAGAGACCCAGTACTTC. Its translation is CASSLDPSPYQETQYF.

The V gene is TRBV13, the J gene TRBJ2-7; D is ambiguous. Trimming took 2 bases from V and 4 from J, leaving 9 bases between them. The CDR3 is 13 amino acids. CDR1 and CDR2 from the germline V gene are PRHDT and FYEKMQ (reference sequence). Here the CDR3 DNA reads TGTGCCAGCAGCTTAAACAGCCAGTACGAGCAGTACTTC. This codes for CASSLNSQYEQYF.

The rearrangement joins TRBV29-1 to TRBJ2-5, with a tentative D call TRBD1 (6 bases). This CDR3 is built from 13 residues. The V end lost 4 bases, the J end lost 0 bases, and 9 bases lay between the germline ends. Germline V gives CDR1 SQVTM, CDR2 ANQGSEA. The CDR3 here is CSVGGGNQETQYF. In nucleotides, the CDR3 is TGCAGCGTTGGAGGGGGAAACCAAGAGACCCAGTACTTC.

This chain joins TRBV2 and TRBJ2-1; 8 bases match TRBD1. V lost 1 base and J lost 12; bases outside the gene matches: 8. CDR1 is SNHLY and CDR2 is FYNNEI in the germline V gene. There are 14 residues in the CDR3. The CDR3 here is CASSEEPQGAGQFF. The CDR3 DNA reads as TGTGCCAGCAGTGAAGAGCCCCAGGGGGCGGGGCAGTTCTTC.

The chain is built from TRBV4-1 and TRBJ2-5; perhaps TRBD1 as D (5 bases). Matching the DNA end better, TRBJ2-7 makes the J call doubtful. Germline loops: CDR1 MGHRA, CDR2 YSYEKL. The CDR3 covers 15 residues. The CDR3 loop is CASSQGNQGSYEQYF. Written as DNA, the CDR3 is TGCGCCAGCAGCCAAGGAAATCAGGGCTCCTACGAGCAGTACTTC.

This clone rates as medium-sized. The same CDR3 is also encoded by other DNA sequences in this sample. The chain carries TRBV11-2 and TRBJ1-2; 10 nucleotides align to TRBD1. The CDR3 runs 14 residues. The J segment lost 4 bases and the V segment lost 3 bases, leaving 2 bases of the junction unmatched. CDR1 SGHAT and CDR2 FQNNGV come from the germline V gene. CDR3 nucleotide sequence: TGTGCCAGCAGCTTGGGACAGGGGACCTATGGCTACACCTTC. It encodes CASSLGQGTYGYTF. Full variable domain (remainder filled in from reference TRBV11-2 and TRBJ1-2): EAGVAQSPRYKIIEKRQSVAFWCNPISGHATLYWYQQILGQGPKLLIQFQNNGVVDDSQLPKDRFSAERLKGVDSTLKIQPAKLEDSAVYLCASSLGQGTYGYTFGSGTRLTVV.

For the CDR3, the DNA is TGTGCCAGCAGCTTGTTAGGGGGCGATGAAAAACTGTTTTTT. Translation: CASSLLGGDEKLFF. The gene calls are TRBV5-8 and TRBJ1-4; TRBD1 matches 7 bases. The germline V gene has CDR1 SGHTS and CDR2 YDEGEE. CDR3 length: 14 amino acids. Trimming cost V 1 base and J 6 bases; bases outside gene matches: 3. The whole variable domain, remainder taken from reference TRBV5-8 and TRBJ1-4, is EAGVTQSPTHLIKTRGQQATLRCSPISGHTSVYWYQQALGLGLQFLLWYDEGEERNRGNFPPRFSGRQFPNYSSELNVNALELEDSALYLCASSLLGGDEKLFFGSGTQLSVL.

CDR3 sequence (DNA): TGTGCCAGCAGTGAAGCTGGGGGGAATGAGCAGTTCTTC. Its translation is CASSEAGGNEQFF. This sequence joins TRBV2 and TRBJ2-1; a weak D match, TRBD2 (6 bases). The V gene lost 0 bases and the J gene lost 7 bases, with 7 bases spanning the gap. The CDR3 has 13 residues. Germline V CDR1 and CDR2: SNHLY, FYNNEI. Complete variable domain (other parts from reference TRBV2 and TRBJ2-1): EPEVTQTPSHQVTQMGQEVILRCVPISNHLYFYWYRQILGQKVEFLVSFYNNEISEKSEIFDDQFSVERPDGSNFTLKIRSTKLEDSAMYFCASSEAGGNEQFFGPGTRLTVL.

V is TRBV9 and J is TRBJ2-7; D unresolved. V was cut by 4 bases and J by 4 bases, with 6 bases left in between. Looked up from germline, CDR1 is SGDLS and CDR2 is YYNGEE. The CDR3 runs to 11 residues. In nucleotides, the CDR3 is TGTGCCAGCAGCTCCGATTACGAGCAGTACTTC. It encodes CASSSDYEQYF.

The DNA of the CDR3 is TGTGCCAGCAGCTCCTTTATAGCGGGGGGTAACAATGAGCAGTTCTTC. Residues: CASSSFIAGGNNEQFF. This chain uses TRBV11-2 with TRBJ2-1; TRBD2 aligns across 10 bases. The CDR3 contains 16 residues. The J segment lost 5 bases and the V segment lost 4 bases, leaving 8 bases of the junction unmatched. Per the germline V gene, CDR1 is SGHAT and CDR2 is FQNNGV.

This chain uses TRBV6-5 with TRBJ1-2, with 7 nucleotides matching TRBD1. The CDR3 runs 15 residues. CDR1 is MNHEY, CDR2 SVGAGI, per germline. Trimming at V came to 3 bases and at J to 4 bases, leaving 8 bases not matched to a gene. In DNA, the CDR3 is TGTGCCAGCAGTTATATACTCGACAGGGTCTATGGCTACACCTTC. The encoded protein is CASSYILDRVYGYTF.